This T cell receptor (beta chain) appears in the sequencing data of a study of blood T cell repertoires in COVID-19 (TCRdb year 2020). For the study in its entirety: Samples covering the acute and convalescent phases of COVID-19 were provided by collaborators in the United States, Italy and Spain. Where available, HLA class I and class II types were obtained from metadata supplied by the sample provider rather than from assay-based typing. The samples were drawn from the first 160 participants of the ongoing ImmuneRACE study and from over a thousand subjects provided by 6 global collaborators. The repertoires were made available in a free public database intended to serve as a resource for research on the immune response to SARS-CoV-2. The material from the prospective study consisted of cDNA or gDNA derived from T cells, B-cell-depleted T cells, or PBMCs. Deeply sampled blood TCRbeta repertoires from subjects exposed to, actively infected with, or recovered from COVID-19 were included in the dataset. Nearly every sample came with metadata listing a de-identified subject ID, COVID-19 status, age in years and sex. General findings and caveats noted by the study authors: Clinical and demographic metadata were provided uncurated, with the amount varying by source and participant.

As concerns this clone: Its antigen has not been determined. The record has no base qualities; no much larger clone is one base away.

The immunoSEQ Assay, a bias-controlled multiplex PCR, was used to amplify TCRbeta CDR3 regions from genomic DNA. The original pipeline was this. Within the assay, amplification of reference gene primers was used to estimate how many nucleated cells each sample contained. To quantify the absolute abundance of each unique TCRbeta CDR3 rearrangement, sequence reads were collapsed and filtered. Productive Simpson clonality was computed per sample as the square root of Simpson's diversity index over productive rearrangements. Imported from immuneACCESS, the table was reduced by TCRdb to in-frame sequences with V and J called. These copies leave out some clones; in studies compared against another copy, an unresolved V gene accounts for under half, and the cause of the remainder is not known. V and J calls and clone size follow that table, whereas D and trimming were derived from the DNA. Here the sample has under 400,000 clones; just over 85% occur a single time. The ten largest clonotypes hold about 4% of the sample.

In the germline V gene (reference sequence), CDR1 corresponds to LNHDA and CDR2 to SQIVND. V loses 2 bases at its end and J loses 0 bases; junction bases beyond the gene matches: 6. Measured from the cysteine to the phenylalanine, the CDR3 is 16 residues long. Only the CDR3 DNA is retained, 48 bases long and in frame from the first base. In the prospective study, participants were roughly 18 to 100 years old, resided in approximately 22 geographic areas of the United States, and were enrolled through a virtual design. To assign participants to cohorts, the prospective study relied on clinical history that participants themselves reported in a screening survey and a study questionnaire. In the prospective study, whole blood, serum and a nasopharyngeal or oropharyngeal swab were collected from each participant by mobile phlebotomists. Over a roughly two-month period, participants in the prospective study had the option of providing additional blood draws and questionnaires. Before DNA extraction, blood samples from the prospective study were shipped at room temperature or frozen.

Sequenced input: PBMCs or T cells enriched from blood (not recorded which). The V and J genes are TRBV19 and TRBJ1-2, and 7 junctional nucleotides match TRBD1. The receptor comes from a woman aged 40-49 years with acute COVID-19. The CDR3 protein: CASSIKTGLANYGYTF. The nucleotide sequence reads TGTGCCAGTAGTATAAAGACAGGGCTCGCTAACTATGGCTACACCTTC.